This is a list of T cell receptor beta chains from one sample in a study of T cell clonotyping in hematopoietic cell transplantation. Generated by immunoSEQ multiplex PCR, the TCRdb table keeps only in-frame clones and is missing some. The sample yields about 5,000 clones, 26% seen once. Specimen: peripheral blood mononuclear cells, collected 180 days after allogeneic stem cell transplant. The receptors here all came from a male patient aged 35-55 years who had an allogeneic stem cell transplant from an unrelated donor, so the T cells may come from the graft donor. Some clones in this sample may be carry-over from other donors' samples. CDR3s leave out the opening cysteine and the closing phenylalanine or tryptophan.

TRBJ1-3 | TRBV29-1 | SVESGNTIY
TRBJ2-5 | TRBV28 | ASSLAETQY
TRBJ2-7 | TRBV30 | AWSVRTGGKGEQY
TRBJ1-1 | TRBV6-5 | ASSLATVYFGTEAF
TRBJ1-2 | TRBV27 | ASSSDKNYGYT
TRBJ2-7 | TRBV7-2 | ASSFTYEQY
TRBJ1-4 | TRBV30 | AWSAYRGQIEKLF
TRBJ2-1 | TRBV30 | AYLRGSGDYNEQF
TRBJ1-1 | TRBV30 | AWTGSWQGSTEAF
TRBJ2-1 | TRBV30 | AWSGTGGAEQF
. | TRBV25-1 | ASSEAQHSPYEQY
TRBJ2-7 | TRBV28 | ASSLVRTYEQY
TRBJ1-1 | TRBV30 | AWNTANWGTEAF
TRBJ1-4 | TRBV30 | AWSILDEKLF
TRBJ2-7 | TRBV6-6 | ASARAYTYEQY
TRBJ2-7 | TRBV19 | ASSPQGAGEQY
TRBJ1-6 | TRBV19 | ASSITGATSPLH
TRBJ2-5 | TRBV29-1 | SVSEAQETQY
TRBJ2-7 | TRBV4-3 | ASSGGTVYEQY
TRBJ1-1 | TRBV30 | AWNSLNTEAF
TRBJ2-7 | TRBV6-1 | ASSVGSGSGDEQY
TRBJ1-2 | TRBV27 | ASSEAPTNYGYT
TRBJ2-5 | TRBV5-4 | ASSPRPDETQY
TRBJ2-7 | TRBV29-1 | SVGGTGSTYEQY
TRBJ2-5 | TRBV7-2 | ASSLEGTHRWETQY
TRBJ2-2 | TRBV5-1 | ASSLYRGYSNTGELF
TRBJ1-1 | TRBV28 | ASSLTGTSNTEAF
TRBJ2-5 | TRBV7-2 | ASSLGAGTQETQY
TRBJ1-2 | TRBV14 | ASSRDRAYGYT
TRBJ2-6 | TRBV27 | ASSMGRSGHSGANVLT
TRBJ2-7 | TRBV11-3 | ASSLHEQY
TRBJ2-5 | TRBV25-1 | ASSELGEETQY
TRBJ2-5 | TRBV6-5 | ASSYSPGRETQY
TRBJ1-1 | TRBV30 | AWNRDREAF
TRBJ2-5 | TRBV29-1 | SVTGQGRETQY
TRBJ1-1 | TRBV30 | AWSVLYGGTGWNTEAF
TRBJ2-7 | TRBV29-1 | SVPPTDRGLSYEQY
TRBJ2-5 | TRBV30 | AGRGGYGETQY
TRBJ1-1 | TRBV29-1 | SLDGEGSTEAF
TRBJ1-2 | TRBV4-2 | ASSQGTRGVNYGYT
TRBJ2-1 | TRBV7-3 | ASSSLTSGVGNEQF
TRBJ2-3 | TRBV4-1 | ASSLRLGTDTQY
TRBJ2-7 | TRBV30 | AWSGNYEQY
TRBJ2-5 | TRBV4-2 | ASSQGRRQETQY
TRBJ2-5 | TRBV29-1 | SVEHRILRTQY
TRBJ2-2 | TRBV30 | AWKGVSDTGELF
TRBJ1-4 | TRBV30 | AWSAGTGGEKLF
TRBJ2-5 | TRBV4-1 | ASSPGLQETQY
TRBJ2-5 | TRBV30 | AWSAGVETQY
TRBJ2-5 | TRBV7-3 | ASSSAGGRQETQY
TRBJ1-2 | TRBV30 | AWTLQGHYGYT